This T cell receptor (beta chain) was retrieved from a study of cytomegalovirus exposure and HLA in healthy donors. Researchers ran the PCR with 60 Vbeta and 13 Jbeta primers. The assay was immunoSEQ multiplex PCR, and TCRdb's table has in-frame clones only and misses some. The sample includes fewer than 120,000 clones, about 86% seen only once; the top ten take about 1.7%. This CDR3 has 17 residues. The germline gives CDR1 SGHTA, CDR2 FQGNSA. V lost 4 bases, J lost 0 bases, and 7 bases stayed unmatched. This clonotype was obtained from a man aged 35 to 55 in good health and CMV-seronegative. The V and J genes are TRBV7-2 and TRBJ2-2; 8 bases align to TRBD1. The sequencing input was PBMCs. The CDR3 DNA is TGTGCCAGCAGCTCCCACAGGGGGGCGGCGAACACCGGGGAGCTGTTTTTT. Translation gives CASSSHRGAANTGELFF.